What follows are 14 T cell receptor beta chains derived from one specimen sequenced in a study of shared clonotypes between healthy human individuals. Clones were sequenced by immunoSEQ multiplex PCR, and TCRdb holds only the in-frame ones, with some missing. This table holds hundreds of thousands of clones, about 98% found once. Only CD45RO-negative cells positively selected for CCR7 counted as naive CD8 cells, so terminally differentiated effector memory CD45RA+ cells were excluded. The sequenced sample was naive CD8+ T cells sorted from blood. The receptors were gathered from a man aged 30 to 45 in good health.

The chain joins TRBV5-5 to TRBJ2-7, with 9 bases fitting TRBD1. J gave up 6 bases and V 3 bases, and 10 bases lay outside the gene matches. The CDR3 length is 15 residues. Germline V gives CDR1 SGHKS, CDR2 YYEKEE (reference sequence). The CDR3: CASSYGQGLSREQYF. The CDR3 nucleotides are TGTGCCAGCAGCTACGGACAGGGGCTATCTCGCGAGCAGTACTTC.

The chain is built from TRBV29-1 and TRBJ2-7; no definite D call. V shed 3 bases and J shed 1 base, with 16 bases lying between them. Germline V gene lookup returns CDR1 SQVTM and CDR2 ANQGSEA. This CDR3 comprises 15 residues. CDR3: CSVDGIGENSYEQYF. In nucleotides, the CDR3 is TGCAGCGTTGATGGCATAGGCGAAAATTCCTACGAGCAGTACTTC.

Comment on this clone: This sample includes further DNA sequences coding for the same CDR3. The chain couples TRBV9 to TRBJ1-1; D call uncertain. The CDR3 consists of 14 residues. Looked up from germline, CDR1 is SGDLS and CDR2 is YYNGEE. V was pared by 0 bases and J by 1 base, with 7 bases between. The CDR3 region is CASSVAGPNTEAFF. The DNA of the CDR3 is TGTGCCAGCAGCGTAGCGGGCCCGAACACTGAAGCTTTCTTT.

A note on this clone: A junction end diverges from the germline sequence, so it may reflect a read error. The J gene is TRBJ2-5, the V gene TRBV5-4; 7 bases line up with TRBD2. There are 12 residues in the CDR3. Germline CDR1 reads SGHNT; CDR2 reads YYREEE (reference sequence). CDR3 in DNA: TGTGCCAGCAGCTTAGGAGCGGGGTGGTTGGACTTC. Encoded protein: CASSLGAGWLDF.

V is TRBV5-6 and J is TRBJ2-7, with 9 bases that match TRBD1. The CDR3 covers 14 residues. CDR1 is SGHDT, CDR2 YYEEEE, per germline. The V gene end was trimmed by 4 bases and the J gene end by 1 base; junction bases not matched to a gene: 3. The DNA for the CDR3 is TGTGCCAGCAGCGCCGGGACAGGGTCCTACGAGCAGTACTTC. The encoded protein is CASSAGTGSYEQYF.

The V gene is TRBV27, the J gene TRBJ2-7; D call uncertain. V was cut by 1 base and J by 0 bases, with 13 bases left in between. Germline loops: CDR1 MNHEY, CDR2 SMNVEV (reference sequence). This CDR3 spans 16 amino acids. The CDR3 DNA follows: TGTGCCAGCAGTTTATTTGTCTCTTTGACCTCCTACGAGCAGTACTTC. Its protein is CASSLFVSLTSYEQYF.

V usage is TRBV5-4 and J usage is TRBJ2-6, with D maybe TRBD1 (5 bases). V lost 0 bases to trimming and J lost 0 bases, with 16 bases between them. In germline, CDR1 is SGHNT, CDR2 YYREEE (reference sequence). CDR3 length: 19 amino acids. The CDR3 DNA reads TGTGCCAGCAGCTTGGTCTTGGGGCTAGGTAGCTCTGGGGCCAACGTCCTGACTTTC. Residues: CASSLVLGLGSSGANVLTF.

The V and J genes are TRBV5-1 and TRBJ2-7; 10 nucleotides match TRBD1. Germline values: CDR1 SGHRS, CDR2 YFSETQ. V shed 2 bases, J shed 5 bases, and the junction held 7 bases outside the gene matches. The CDR3 contains 15 residues. The CDR3 bases are TGCGCCAGCAGCTTTTCGGGACAGGGGACACACGAGCAGTACTTC. The encoded protein is CASSFSGQGTHEQYF. The variable domain in full, completed from reference TRBV5-1 and TRBJ2-7, reads KAGVTQTPRYLIKTRGQQVTLSCSPISGHRSVSWYQQTPGQGLQFLFEYFSETQRNKGNFPGRFSGRQFSNSRSEMNVSTLELGDSALYLCASSFSGQGTHEQYFGPGTRLTVT.

The V and J genes are TRBV12-5 and TRBJ2-7; a possible D gene is TRBD1 (5 bases). The germline V and J ends were trimmed by 3 bases and 11 bases, with 23 bases remaining between them. This CDR3 has 15 amino acids. Germline lookup yields CDR1 LGHNT and CDR2 FRNRAP. CDR3 loop: CASGFPQQEKYEKYF. CDR3 nucleotide sequence: TGTGCTAGTGGTTTCCCCCAACAGGAAAAGTACGAAAAGTACTTC.

The chain is built from TRBV10-3 and TRBJ2-1, with 14 positions matching TRBD2. The CDR3 extends over 19 amino acids. V shed 3 bases, J shed 0 bases, and the junction held 7 bases outside the gene matches. CDR1 is ENHRY, CDR2 SYGVKD, per germline. CDR3 DNA sequence: TGTGCCATCAGTGACCCAACCGGGACTAGCGGGAGCTCCTACAATGAGCAGTTCTTC. Translating it yields CAISDPTGTSGSSYNEQFF.

V usage is TRBV21-1 and J usage is TRBJ2-7. TRBV21-1 is noted as a pseudogene. There are 13 residues in the CDR3. This CDR3 is CATPRVFSYEQYF. CDR3 coding DNA: TGTGCCACCCCTAGGGTTTTCTCCTACGAGCAGTACTTC.

V and J are TRBV5-1 and TRBJ1-1; D is possibly TRBD1 (5 bases). The CDR3 covers 11 residues. Germline assignment: CDR1 SGHRS and CDR2 YFSETQ. The V end lost 7 bases, the J end lost 10 bases, and 14 bases lay between the germline ends. CDR3 loop: CASGSQGTAFF. The DNA of the CDR3 is TGCGCCAGCGGATCCCAGGGCACAGCTTTCTTT. The full variable domain, rest sourced from reference TRBV5-1 and TRBJ1-1, is KAGVTQTPRYLIKTRGQQVTLSCSPISGHRSVSWYQQTPGQGLQFLFEYFSETQRNKGNFPGRFSGRQFSNSRSEMNVSTLELGDSALYLCASGSQGTAFFGQGTRLTVV.

This CDR3 reads CASSESTGLSYNEQFF. For the CDR3, the DNA is TGCGCCAGCAGTGAGTCAACGGGGCTCTCCTACAATGAGCAGTTCTTC. The rearrangement joins TRBV10-1 to TRBJ2-1; the D call may be TRBD1 or TRBD2 (5 bases each). The germline CDR1 and CDR2 sequences are WNHNN and SYGVQD (reference sequence). This CDR3 is 16 amino acids long. V was trimmed by 0 bases and J by 0 bases, leaving 9 bases between them.

The chain couples TRBV7-3 to TRBJ2-1; 11 nucleotides agree with TRBD2. V shed 2 bases, J shed 4 bases, and the junction held 10 bases outside the gene matches. The CDR3 is 18 residues long. Germline V lookup: CDR1 SGHTA, CDR2 FQGTGA. The CDR3 sequence: CASSLYSGRTSGYNEQFF. In DNA, the CDR3 is TGTGCCAGCAGCTTATACAGTGGCCGGACTAGCGGGTACAATGAGCAGTTCTTC.